The 27 T cell receptor beta chains below come from one sample, sequenced in a study of T cell repertoires in cytomegalovirus infection. TCRdb ran MiXCR on the reads and lists one entry per CDR3 protein. The table shows hundreds of thousands of distinct CDR3 sequences, with approximately 25% occurring only once. Input material: CD8+ T cells from PBMCs. These receptors were taken from a human donor in good health (CMV status not recorded). Some clones in this sample may be carry-over from other donors' samples.

This clonotype was seen a handful of times. V is TRBV14 and J is TRBJ2-3; tentatively, D is TRBD2 (6 bases). This CDR3 contains 12 residues. Deletions cut 10 bases from V and 5 bases from J, with 13 bases between. From germline, CDR1 is SGHDN and CDR2 FVKESK. For the CDR3, the DNA is TGTGCCACCCAAATGGGAGGAGATACGCAGTATTTT. Amino acid sequence: CATQMGGDTQYF.

This clonotype was seen many times. The J gene is TRBJ2-2, the V gene TRBV20-1; maybe TRBD1 (5 bases). The CDR3 has 12 residues. Germline CDR1 DFQATT, CDR2 SNEGSKA (reference sequence). V was clipped by 7 bases and J by 1 base, with 7 bases between them. DNA for the CDR3: TGCAGTGTCCAGGGGAACACCGGGGAGCTGTTTTTT. Its translation: CSVQGNTGELFF.

As DNA, the CDR3 is TGTGCCAGCAGTCAAACAGGGCTGTCTTGGTATGGCTACACCTTC. Amino acids: CASSQTGLSWYGYTF. V is TRBV6-8 and J is TRBJ1-2; tentative D call: TRBD1 (6 bases). The V gene lost 5 bases and the J gene lost 5 bases, with 18 bases spanning the gap. The CDR3 is 15 residues long. In germline, CDR1 is MNHGY, CDR2 SAAAGT.

At least ten counts were recorded for this clonotype. Here the CDR3 reads CSATDREAFF. CDR3 coding DNA: TGCAGCGCCACGGACAGGGAAGCTTTCTTT. This rearrangement joins TRBV29-1 to TRBJ1-1, with TRBD1 matching over 7 bases. The trim removed 7 bases at V and 8 bases at J, leaving 4 bases unmatched. The CDR3 length is 10 residues. The germline V gene has CDR1 SQVTM and CDR2 ANQGSEA.

Note on this clonotype: An end of the junction differs from the germline gene, which may be a read error. The chain joins TRBV6-5 to TRBJ1-1, with D perhaps matching TRBD1 (6 bases). CDR3 length: 15 amino acids. CDR1 and CDR2 from the germline V gene are MNHEY and SVGAGI. Here the CDR3 DNA reads TGTGCCAGCAGTGCCTTCTCCTTCCGGGACACCGAAGCTTTCTTT. Protein: CASSAFSFRDTEAFF.

This clonotype was seen a handful of times. This rearrangement joins TRBV19 to TRBJ2-5; D is perhaps TRBD2 (6 bases). Germline CDR1 LNHDA, CDR2 SQIVND (reference sequence). Deletions cut 7 bases from V and 13 bases from J, with 16 bases between. There are 11 residues in the CDR3. The CDR3 DNA is TGTGCCAGTACCCTAGGAGGGATTGTGTACTTC. Translation: CASTLGGIVYF.

There are a few counts of this clonotype. The V call is TRBV6-5, the J call TRBJ2-1; D not resolved. Trimming took off 7 bases at V and 0 bases at J, with 13 bases between the two ends. CDR1 is MNHEY and CDR2 is SVGAGI in the germline V gene. The CDR3 has 15 amino acids. CDR3 nucleotides: TGTGCCAGCAAACAATCGCTGAGCTCCTACAATGAGCAGTTCTTC. The encoded protein is CASKQSLSSYNEQFF.

Concerning this clonotype itself: This sequence may be a read error, since a much larger clone differs from it by one base. The J gene is TRBJ2-3, the V gene TRBV7-8, with D uncertain. The CDR3 runs to 14 residues. V was cut by 5 bases and J by 14 bases, with 23 bases left in between. Germline V gives CDR1 SGHVS, CDR2 FQNEAQ. CDR3 in amino acids: CASSPYSIAYVMYF. CDR3 DNA sequence: TGTGCCAGCAGCCCCTATTCCATAGCTTATGTCATGTATTTT.

J is TRBJ2-1 and V is TRBV12-3 or TRBV12-4; D not resolved. CDR3 length equals 14 residues. Deletions cut 4 bases from V and 5 bases from J, with 12 bases between. CDR3 region: CASSSWTANNEQFF. The CDR3 coding sequence is TGTGCCAGCAGTTCGTGGACGGCTAACAATGAGCAGTTCTTC.

This clonotype was observed a few times. This chain uses TRBV6-6 with TRBJ1-6; the D is unclear. Germline V gene lookup returns CDR1 MNHNY and CDR2 SVGAGI (reference sequence). The CDR3 has 16 amino acids. The V end was cut by 4 bases, the J end by 1 base, with 11 bases between. This chain's CDR3 is CASSSFGRSYNSPLHF. Written as DNA, the CDR3 is TGTGCCAGCAGTTCATTCGGACGGTCCTATAATTCACCCCTCCACTTT.

As concerns this clonotype: A read error may produce the germline difference seen at one junction end. The chain joins TRBV15 to TRBJ1-1, with D unresolved. The CDR3 runs to 18 residues. Germline V gene sequence: CDR1 LNHNV, CDR2 YYDKDF (reference sequence). The CDR3 reads CVTSRDFIGGDINTEAFF. As DNA, the CDR3 is TGTGTCACCAGCAGAGATTTTATAGGAGGAGACATAAACACTGAAGCTTTCTTT. Full variable domain (outside the CDR3, taken from reference TRBV15 and TRBJ1-1): DAMVIQNPRYQVTQFGKPVTLSCSQTLNHNVMYWYQQKSSQAPKLLFHYYDKDFNNEADTPDNFQSRRPNTSFCFLDIRSPGLGDTAMYLCVTSRDFIGGDINTEAFFGQGTRLTVV.

The J gene is TRBJ1-5, the V gene TRBV4-2, with unresolved D. Trimming took 0 bases from V and 2 from J, leaving 8 bases between them. Germline CDR1 LGHNA, CDR2 YNFKEQ. This CDR3 is built from 15 residues. The CDR3 sequence: CASSQEGGGNQPQHF. CDR3 DNA: TGTGCCAGCAGCCAAGAGGGCGGGGGCAATCAGCCCCAGCATTTT.

This clonotype occurred many times. The chain couples TRBV7-2 to TRBJ1-2; D uncertain. The CDR3 is 12 residues long. The V end was cut by 3 bases, the J end by 2 bases, with 4 bases between. CDR1 and CDR2 (germline): SGHTA, FQGNSA. The DNA for the CDR3 is TGTGCCAGCAGCTTCGGCAACTATGGCTACACCTTC. Its protein product is CASSFGNYGYTF.

This clonotype has a count of ten or more. The chain couples TRBV7-9 to TRBJ1-2; D is uncertain. CDR3 length equals 13 residues. V lost 7 bases and J lost 0, with 9 bases in between. CDR1 and CDR2 (germline): SEHNR, FQNEAQ (reference sequence). The CDR3 region has the DNA TGTGCCAGCACCCTTGGAACTAACTATGGCTACACCTTC. It yields the protein CASTLGTNYGYTF.

This clonotype appeared a few times. CDR3 nucleotides: TGCAGCGTAGTGGGACACTCGAGCTCTGGAAACACCATATATTTT. Its protein product is CSVVGHSSSGNTIYF. The V gene is TRBV29-1, the J gene TRBJ1-3; D possibly corresponds to TRBD1 (6 bases). The germline V and J ends were trimmed by 6 bases and 0 bases, with 15 bases remaining between them. Germline loops: CDR1 SQVTM, CDR2 ANQGSEA. The CDR3 runs 15 residues. The full variable domain, with the rest looked up from reference TRBV29-1 and TRBJ1-3, is SAVISQKPSRDICQRGTSLTIQCQVDSQVTMMFWYRQQPGQSLTLIATANQGSEATYESGFVIDKFPISRPNLTFSTLTVSNMSPEDSSIYLCSVVGHSSSGNTIYFGEGSWLTVV.

This clonotype was detected only a few times. This rearrangement joins TRBV12-3 or TRBV12-4 to TRBJ2-7; D perhaps matches TRBD1 (6 bases). V dropped 3 bases and J dropped 3 bases, with 12 bases sitting between them. The CDR3 sequence is 14 residues long. The CDR3 bases are TGTGCCAGCAGTTTTGGACAGACCGTCTACGAGCAGTACTTC. This sequence encodes CASSFGQTVYEQYF.

The chain has TRBV7-3 and TRBJ2-1; TRBD2 aligns across 10 bases. The V gene's germline CDR1 is SGHTA and CDR2 FQGTGA. This CDR3 contains 16 residues. V shed 5 bases and J 2 bases; nucleotides not matched to a gene: 6. The DNA of the CDR3 is TGTGCCAGCAGCATCTTAGCGGGGGGCACCTACAATGAGCAGTTCTTC. Amino acids: CASSILAGGTYNEQFF.

The chain joins TRBV29-1 to TRBJ2-7, with 8 bases aligning to TRBD1. Germline loops: CDR1 SQVTM, CDR2 ANQGSEA. The CDR3 has 13 residues. V was pared by 6 bases and J by 4 bases, with 8 bases of the junction left unmatched. CDR3 DNA: TGCAGCGTGCAGGACAGGGTCCCATACGAGCAGTACTTC. Protein product: CSVQDRVPYEQYF.

This clonotype came up a few times. The V call is TRBV20-1, the J call TRBJ2-7, with 7 nucleotides matching TRBD2. The CDR3 runs to 11 residues. V trimming: 7 bases; J trimming: 4 bases; junction bases outside the gene matches: 4. CDR1 DFQATT and CDR2 SNEGSKA come from the germline V gene (reference sequence). The CDR3 DNA sequence: TGCAGTGTGTGGGAGGGATACGAGCAGTACGTC. This codes for CSVWEGYEQYV.

This clonotype was counted a few times. The chain has TRBV5-5 and TRBJ2-5, with TRBD1 matching 10 bases. Losses at the gene ends were 0 bases for V and 1 base for J; bases not matched to a gene: 3. In germline, CDR1 is SGHKS, CDR2 YYEKEE (reference sequence). CDR3 length: 16 residues. In nucleotides, the CDR3 is TGTGCCAGCAGCTTGGGACAGGGGGCCGTCCAAGAGACCCAGTACTTC. Its translation: CASSLGQGAVQETQYF.

The V and J genes are TRBV14 and TRBJ2-7; 8 positions agree with TRBD1. Trimming took 0 bases from V and 4 from J; bases not matched to a gene: 11. From germline, CDR1 is SGHDN and CDR2 FVKESK. This CDR3 comprises 17 residues. The CDR3 loop reads CASSQDWGRQGIYEQYV. The CDR3 DNA reads TGTGCCAGCAGCCAAGATTGGGGGAGACAGGGGATTTACGAGCAGTACGTC.

The chain is built from TRBV2 and TRBJ2-2; TRBD1 agrees at 8 bases. V shed 5 bases and J 8 bases; nucleotides not matched to a gene: 7. This CDR3 is built from 14 residues. Germline-derived CDR1 and CDR2 are SNHLY and FYNNEI. CDR3 in amino acids: CASSFSRGPGELFF. DNA of the CDR3: TGTGCCAGCAGTTTCAGCAGGGGGCCTGGGGAGCTGTTTTTT.

The chain is built from TRBV6-2 or TRBV6-3 and TRBJ1-5; unclear D gene. Trimming removed 7 bases from V and 0 bases from J, with 10 bases in between. The CDR3 is made up of 14 amino acids. CDR1 MNHEY and CDR2 SVGEGT come from the germline V gene. In nucleotides, the CDR3 is TGTGCCAGCATGGAAAGCTATAGCAATCAGCCCCAGCATTTT. It encodes CASMESYSNQPQHF.

V gene TRBV6-4 combines with J gene TRBJ2-3, with D perhaps matching TRBD2 (6 bases). From germline, CDR1 is MRHNA and CDR2 SNTAGT. Trimming shortened V by 5 bases and J by 9 bases, and 12 bases separated the two germline ends. The CDR3 loop spans 12 amino acids. The CDR3 bases are TGTGCCAGCAGTTCCGGGGGAAACACGCAGTATTTT. This gives the protein CASSSGGNTQYF.

This clonotype was seen only a few times. V and J are TRBV27 and TRBJ1-6; 8 nucleotides agree with TRBD1. The germline V gene encodes CDR1 MNHEY and CDR2 SMNVEV (reference sequence). V lost 2 bases and J lost 10; bases outside the gene matches: 7. The CDR3 is made up of 15 amino acids. The CDR3 spells CASSLAGTGNSPLHF. CDR3 nucleotide sequence: TGTGCCAGCAGTTTAGCCGGGACAGGAAACTCACCCCTCCACTTT.

This clonotype was recorded many times. The chain joins TRBV4-1 to TRBJ2-1, with D perhaps assigned TRBD1 or TRBD2 (5 bases each). Trimming stripped 4 bases from V and 7 bases from J, with 14 bases between. The V gene's germline CDR1 is MGHRA and CDR2 YSYEKL. CDR3 length: 14 residues. The CDR3 sequence is CASSRDQRANEQFF. The CDR3 nucleotides read TGCGCCAGCAGCCGGGACCAGAGAGCTAATGAGCAGTTCTTC.

This clonotype was recorded a few times. V usage is TRBV4-2 and J usage is TRBJ1-2; TRBD1 might be the D (5 bases). Trimming cost V 0 bases and J 0 bases, with 14 bases left between them. This CDR3 is built from 17 residues. Germline V gene sequence: CDR1 LGHNA, CDR2 YNFKEQ. This CDR3 is CASSQDRRGPANYGYTF. The CDR3, as DNA: TGTGCCAGCAGCCAAGATCGGAGGGGCCCGGCTAACTATGGCTACACCTTC.